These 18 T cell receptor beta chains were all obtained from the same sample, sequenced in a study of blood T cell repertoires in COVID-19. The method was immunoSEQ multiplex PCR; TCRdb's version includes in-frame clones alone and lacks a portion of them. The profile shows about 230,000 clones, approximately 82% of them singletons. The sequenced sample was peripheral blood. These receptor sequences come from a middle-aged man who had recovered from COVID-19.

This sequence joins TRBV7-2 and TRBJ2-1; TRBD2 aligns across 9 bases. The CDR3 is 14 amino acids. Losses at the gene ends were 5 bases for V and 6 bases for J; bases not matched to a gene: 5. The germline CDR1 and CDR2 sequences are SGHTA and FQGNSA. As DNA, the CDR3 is TGTGCCAGCAGCCTGGGACTAGCTACCAATGAGCAGTTCTTC. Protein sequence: CASSLGLATNEQFF.

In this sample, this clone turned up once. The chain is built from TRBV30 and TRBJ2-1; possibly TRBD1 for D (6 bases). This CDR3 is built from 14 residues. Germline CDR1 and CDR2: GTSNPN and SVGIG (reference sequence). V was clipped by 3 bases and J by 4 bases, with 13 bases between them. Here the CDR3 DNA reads TGTGCCTGGAGGGGGGCAGGGTCGTACAATGAGCAGTTCTTC. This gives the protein CAWRGAGSYNEQFF. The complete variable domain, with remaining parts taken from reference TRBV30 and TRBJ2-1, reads SQTIHQWPATLVQPVGSPLSLECTVEGTSNPNLYWYRQAAGRGLQLLFYSVGIGQISSEVPQNLSASRPQDRQFILSSKKLLLSDSGFYLCAWRGAGSYNEQFFGPGTRLTVL.

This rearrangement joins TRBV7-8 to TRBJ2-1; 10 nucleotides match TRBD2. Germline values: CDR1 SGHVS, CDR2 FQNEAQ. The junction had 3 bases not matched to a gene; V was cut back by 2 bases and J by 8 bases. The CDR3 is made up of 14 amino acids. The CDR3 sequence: CASSLRLAGDEQFF. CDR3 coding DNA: TGTGCCAGCAGCTTACGCCTAGCGGGAGATGAGCAGTTCTTC.

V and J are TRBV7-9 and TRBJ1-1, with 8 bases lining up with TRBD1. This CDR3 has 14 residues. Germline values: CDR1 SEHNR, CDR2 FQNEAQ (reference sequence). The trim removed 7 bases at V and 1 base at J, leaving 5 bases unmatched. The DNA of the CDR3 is TGTGCCAGCAATCTCGACAGGGGGAACACTGAAGCTTTCTTT. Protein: CASNLDRGNTEAFF.

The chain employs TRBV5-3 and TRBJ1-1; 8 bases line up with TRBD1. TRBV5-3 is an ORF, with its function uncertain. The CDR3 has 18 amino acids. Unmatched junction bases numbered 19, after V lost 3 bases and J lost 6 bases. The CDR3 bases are TGTGCCAGAAGCTACTGCACGACAGGGGCTGGGGGTGGCGCTGAAGCTTTCTTT. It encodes CARSYCTTGAGGGAEAFF.

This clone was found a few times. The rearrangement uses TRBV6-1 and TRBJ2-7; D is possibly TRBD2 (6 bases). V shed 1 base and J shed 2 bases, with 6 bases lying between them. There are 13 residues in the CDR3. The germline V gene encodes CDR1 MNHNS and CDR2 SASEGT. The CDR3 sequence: CASSEGTTYEQYF. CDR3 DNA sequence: TGTGCCAGCAGTGAAGGGACTACCTACGAGCAGTACTTC.

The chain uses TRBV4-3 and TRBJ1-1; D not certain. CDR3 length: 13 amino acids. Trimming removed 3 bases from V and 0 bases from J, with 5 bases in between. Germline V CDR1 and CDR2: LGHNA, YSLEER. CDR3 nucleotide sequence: TGCGCCAGCAGCCAGCTAATGAACACTGAAGCTTTCTTT. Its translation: CASSQLMNTEAFF.

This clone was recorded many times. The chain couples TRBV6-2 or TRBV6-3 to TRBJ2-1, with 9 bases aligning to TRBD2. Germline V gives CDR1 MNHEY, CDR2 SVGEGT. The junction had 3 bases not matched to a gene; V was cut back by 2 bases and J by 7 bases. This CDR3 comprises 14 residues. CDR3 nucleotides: TGTGCCAGCAGTTACCGGCTAGCGGGGAATGAGCAGTTCTTC. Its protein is CASSYRLAGNEQFF.

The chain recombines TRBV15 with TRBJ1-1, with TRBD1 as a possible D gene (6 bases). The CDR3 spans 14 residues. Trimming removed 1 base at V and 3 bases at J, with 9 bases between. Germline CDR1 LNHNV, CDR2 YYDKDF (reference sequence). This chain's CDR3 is CATSRAGVDTEAFF. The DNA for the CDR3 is TGTGCCACCAGCAGAGCAGGGGTGGACACTGAAGCTTTCTTT.

The DNA of the CDR3 is TGTGCCAGCAGTCCAGGAACTACAGGGTATGGCTACACCTTC. It encodes CASSPGTTGYGYTF. The chain uses TRBV6-6 and TRBJ1-2; tentative D call: TRBD1 (6 bases). The ends were cut back, 5 bases at V and 5 bases at J, with 15 bases in the middle. CDR3 length: 14 amino acids. CDR1 and CDR2 (germline): MNHNY, SVGAGI (reference sequence).

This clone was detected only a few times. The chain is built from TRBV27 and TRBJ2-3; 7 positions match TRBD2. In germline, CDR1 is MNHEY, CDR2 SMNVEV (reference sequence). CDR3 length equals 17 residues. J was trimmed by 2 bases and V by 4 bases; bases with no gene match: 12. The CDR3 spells CASSSYGRKGITDTQYF. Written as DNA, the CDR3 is TGTGCCAGCAGTTCCTACGGGAGGAAGGGTATCACAGATACGCAGTATTTT.

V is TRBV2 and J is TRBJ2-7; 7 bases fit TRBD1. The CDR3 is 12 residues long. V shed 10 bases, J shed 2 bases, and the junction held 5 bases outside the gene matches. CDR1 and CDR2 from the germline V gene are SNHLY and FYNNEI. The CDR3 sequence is CATGTVAYEQYF. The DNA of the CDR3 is TGTGCCACCGGGACAGTTGCCTACGAGCAGTACTTC. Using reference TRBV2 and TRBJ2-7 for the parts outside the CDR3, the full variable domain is EPEVTQTPSHQVTQMGQEVILRCVPISNHLYFYWYRQILGQKVEFLVSFYNNEISEKSEIFDDQFSVERPDGSNFTLKIRSTKLEDSAMYFCATGTVAYEQYFGPGTRLTVT.

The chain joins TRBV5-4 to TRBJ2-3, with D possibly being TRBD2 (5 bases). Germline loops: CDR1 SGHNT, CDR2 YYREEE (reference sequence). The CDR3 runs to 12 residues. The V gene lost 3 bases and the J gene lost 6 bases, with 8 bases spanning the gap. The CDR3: CASSSAADTQYF. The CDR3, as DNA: TGTGCCAGCAGCTCAGCGGCGGATACGCAGTATTTT.

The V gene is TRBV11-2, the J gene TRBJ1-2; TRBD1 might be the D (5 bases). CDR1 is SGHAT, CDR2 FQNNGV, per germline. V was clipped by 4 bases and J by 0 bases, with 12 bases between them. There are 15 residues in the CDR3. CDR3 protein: CASSSVQGSNYGYTF. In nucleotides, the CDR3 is TGTGCCAGCAGCTCAGTCCAGGGTTCTAACTATGGCTACACCTTC.

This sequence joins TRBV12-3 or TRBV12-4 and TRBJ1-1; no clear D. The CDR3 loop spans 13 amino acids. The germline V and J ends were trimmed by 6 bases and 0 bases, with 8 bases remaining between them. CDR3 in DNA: TGTGCCAGCAGAATGCAGGTGAACACTGAAGCTTTCTTT. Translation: CASRMQVNTEAFF.

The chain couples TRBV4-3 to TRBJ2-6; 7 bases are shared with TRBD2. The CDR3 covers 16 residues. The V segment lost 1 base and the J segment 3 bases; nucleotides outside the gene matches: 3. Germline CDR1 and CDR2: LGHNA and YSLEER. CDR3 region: CASSQVRGVGANVLTF. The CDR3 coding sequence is TGCGCCAGCAGCCAAGTTCGGGGGGTTGGGGCCAACGTCCTGACTTTC.

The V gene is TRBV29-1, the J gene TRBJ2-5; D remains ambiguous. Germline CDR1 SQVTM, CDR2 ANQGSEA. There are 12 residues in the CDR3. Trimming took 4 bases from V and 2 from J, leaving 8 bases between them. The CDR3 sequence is CSVVEIQETQYF. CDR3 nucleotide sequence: TGCAGCGTTGTGGAGATTCAAGAGACCCAGTACTTC.

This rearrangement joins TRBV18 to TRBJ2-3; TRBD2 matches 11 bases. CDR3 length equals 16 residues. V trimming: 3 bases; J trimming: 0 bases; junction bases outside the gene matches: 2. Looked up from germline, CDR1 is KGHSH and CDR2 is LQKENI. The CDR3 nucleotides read TGTGCCAGCTCACCGACTAGCGGGACTAGCACAGATACGCAGTATTTT. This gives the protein CASSPTSGTSTDTQYF.